The T cell receptor (beta chain) under discussion was sequenced for a study of PD-1 blockade in classical Hodgkin lymphoma. Indicated time point: cycle 4 day 1 (C4D1), after 6 weeks of nivolumab. Brentuximab vedotin exposure varied among the patients, all of whom had relapsed after autologous stem cell transplantation. Classification of best responses gave complete response, partial response or progressive disease. Method: immunoSEQ multiplex PCR; TCRdb's copy keeps in-frame clones and lacks some. The sample lists some 48,000 clones, nearly 80% occurring once. Whole-study results and caveats: By C4D1 there was a significant rise in CD4+ TCR diversity but not in CD8+ TCR diversity. Patients with a complete response exhibited baseline diversity comparable to newly diagnosed patients.

The germline V and J ends were trimmed by 5 bases and 4 bases, with 8 bases remaining between them. Germline loops: CDR1 SGHAT, CDR2 FQNNGV. The CDR3 extends over 13 amino acids. In regard to this clone: No antigen is known for it.

This sequence joins TRBV11-2 and TRBJ2-2; D remains ambiguous. The sequence was obtained from a human donor with classical Hodgkin lymphoma. This specimen was peripheral blood mononuclear cells (PBMCs), taken before the fourth cycle of nivolumab. CDR3 protein: CASSGMITGELFF. For the CDR3, the DNA is TGTGCCAGCAGCGGGATGATCACCGGGGAGCTGTTTTTT. Drawing the rest from reference TRBV11-2 and TRBJ2-2, the complete variable domain is EAGVAQSPRYKIIEKRQSVAFWCNPISGHATLYWYQQILGQGPKLLIQFQNNGVVDDSQLPKDRFSAERLKGVDSTLKIQPAKLEDSAVYLCASSGMITGELFFGEGSRLTVL.